Here is one T cell receptor (beta chain) with its context. The antigen is not known. Germline and junction disagree at one end, which may indicate a read error. PCR used 60 Vbeta primers and 13 Jbeta primers. The data were produced by immunoSEQ multiplex PCR, yet TCRdb's version contains in-frame clones alone and is incomplete. The sample comprises about 160,000 clones, 80% to 85% of which are singletons, and 7.5% to 9.5% rests with the top ten. The record originates from a study of cytomegalovirus exposure and HLA in healthy donors. Overall study findings and caveats: Altogether, some 170 TCR beta chains were recorded as cytomegalovirus-associated. Later analysis revealed greater clonal expansion in HLA-associated TCR beta chains than in equally common others. Most TCR beta V segments were productive about 90% or about 30% of the time in an earlier analysis.

Per germline, CDR1 MNHEY and CDR2 SVGAGI. The CDR3 loop spans 12 amino acids. The receptor was derived from a male donor in good health and CMV-seropositive. V usage is TRBV6-5 and J usage is TRBJ2-4; D perhaps matches TRBD2 (6 bases). Sequencing was performed on PBMCs. This chain's CDR3 is CASTGDLNSQYF. The DNA for the CDR3 is TGTGCCAGCACCGGGGACTTAAACAGTCAGTACTTC.